The TCR beta chain under discussion was sequenced for a study of blood T cell repertoires in COVID-19 (dated by TCRdb to about 2020). Describing the broader study: Collaborator samples came from the United States, Italy and Spain and covered acute and convalescent phases of COVID-19. The prospective study material was composed of cDNA or gDNA derived from T cells, B-cell-depleted T cells, or PBMCs. Subjects who had been exposed to COVID-19, were actively infected with it, or had recovered from it provided the deeply sampled blood TCRbeta repertoires that made up the dataset. The repertoires were released in a freely available public database intended as a resource for research on the immune response to SARS-CoV-2. Samples came from the ongoing ImmuneRACE study (first 160 participants) plus 1,254 subjects from 6 global collaborators. Sample metadata almost always included a de-identified subject ID, COVID-19 status, age in years and sex. Where available, HLA class I and class II types were taken from metadata supplied by the sample provider and were not determined by assay-based typing. Study-wide findings and limitations: Clinical and demographic metadata were provided uncurated, with the amount varying by source and participant.

Comments on this clone: No cognate antigen has been identified for it. No much larger clone exists at a distance of one base, and base qualities are not known.

Collaborating institutions collected whole blood in K2EDTA tubes following their own protocols. For TCRbeta analysis, collaborators shipped samples as frozen whole blood, isolated PBMCs, or DNA extracted from either of those sample types. TCRbeta CDR3 regions were amplified from genomic DNA using the immunoSEQ Assay, a bias-controlled multiplex PCR. The authors' pipeline ran thus. Nucleated cell counts per sample were estimated from amplification of reference gene primers within the assay. To quantify the absolute abundance of each unique TCRbeta CDR3 rearrangement, sequence reads were collapsed and filtered. For each sample, productive Simpson clonality was calculated as the square root of Simpson's diversity index across productive rearrangements. Here the immuneACCESS table is served through TCRdb, limited to in-frame sequences with V and J called. Missing clones are a known gap in these copies; in checked studies unresolved V genes cover under half, and the rest lacks a known reason. The D gene and trimming were derived from the DNA, and the V and J assignments and clone size from that table. The sample table contains under 200,000 clones; only one count was recorded for around nine tenths of them. About 1.6% of the sample rests with the top ten.

The germline V gene provides CDR1 SGDLS and CDR2 YYNGEE. Deletion took 7 bases off V and 0 bases off J, with a span of 11 bases between the germline ends. From its cysteine to its phenylalanine, the CDR3 spans 14 amino acids. Only CDR3 DNA remains: 42 bases, in frame from the first base. Recombination linked TRBV9 to TRBJ2-1; the best D guess is TRBD2, with 6 bases matching. The clonotype originates from a man aged 18-30 years with active or convalescent COVID-19. Sequences were obtained from peripheral blood. The DNA sequence is TGTGCCAGCGATTCGGGGGACTCCTACAATGAGCAGTTCTTC. Its protein is CASDSGDSYNEQFF.